Shown below are 6 T cell receptor beta chains from a single sample sequenced in a study of blood T cell repertoires in COVID-19. TCRdb's table, derived via immunoSEQ multiplex PCR, lists solely in-frame clones and lacks some. The sample has 150,000 to 200,000 clones, more than 75% seen once. Material for sequencing was peripheral blood. These receptor sequences come from a woman in her seventies with COVID-19, enrolled during active disease.

The gene calls are TRBV19 and TRBJ1-1, with a tentative D call TRBD1 (5 bases). Germline V gene sequence: CDR1 LNHDA, CDR2 SQIVND (reference sequence). Trimming shortened V by 4 bases and J by 0 bases, and 12 bases separated the two germline ends. The CDR3 has 15 residues. CDR3 residues: CASSTLGHLNTEAFF. For the CDR3, the DNA is TGTGCCAGTAGTACCTTGGGGCACTTGAACACTGAAGCTTTCTTT. Full variable domain (outside the CDR3, taken from reference TRBV19 and TRBJ1-1): DGGITQSPKYLFRKEGQNVTLSCEQNLNHDAMYWYRQDPGQGLRLIYYSQIVNDFQKGDIAEGYSVSREKKESFPLTVTSAQKNPTAFYLCASSTLGHLNTEAFFGQGTRLTVV.

The rearrangement joins TRBV5-4 to TRBJ1-6; no clear D gene. The V gene lost 0 bases and the J gene lost 7 bases, with 14 bases spanning the gap. The CDR3 spans 16 residues. CDR1 is SGHNT, CDR2 YYREEE, per germline (reference sequence). CDR3 amino acids: CASSLGGRANNSPLHF. The CDR3 DNA reads as TGTGCCAGCAGCTTGGGTGGTCGAGCGAACAATTCACCCCTCCACTTT.

As for this clone: Other DNA sequences within the sample encode an identical CDR3. The genes are TRBV5-1 and TRBJ1-1; 8 nucleotides agree with TRBD1. This CDR3 contains 14 residues. Per germline, CDR1 SGHRS and CDR2 YFSETQ. The ends lost 2 bases at V and 2 bases at J; junction bases unmatched: 2. The CDR3 bases are TGCGCCAGCAGCTTAACAGGGGGAAACACTGAAGCTTTCTTT. Encoded protein: CASSLTGGNTEAFF.

J is TRBJ1-5 and V is TRBV19; D unresolved. Trimming took off 0 bases at V and 0 bases at J, with 3 bases between the two ends. CDR3 size: 14 residues. CDR1 LNHDA and CDR2 SQIVND come from the germline V gene (reference sequence). The CDR3 region is CASSIDSSNQPQHF. CDR3 nucleotide sequence: TGTGCCAGTAGTATAGACAGTAGCAATCAGCCCCAGCATTTT. Variable domain in full (rest from reference TRBV19 and TRBJ1-5): DGGITQSPKYLFRKEGQNVTLSCEQNLNHDAMYWYRQDPGQGLRLIYYSQIVNDFQKGDIAEGYSVSREKKESFPLTVTSAQKNPTAFYLCASSIDSSNQPQHFGDGTRLSIL.

The rearrangement links TRBV5-1 to TRBJ1-5, with TRBD1 matching 10 bases. V was pared by 0 bases and J by 6 bases, with 3 bases of the junction left unmatched. Germline V lookup: CDR1 SGHRS, CDR2 YFSETQ. This CDR3 has 15 residues. The CDR3 DNA is TGCGCCAGCAGCTTGGTTGGACAGGGGGGTCAGCCCCAGCATTTT. This sequence encodes CASSLVGQGGQPQHF.

The chain employs TRBV7-2 and TRBJ2-3, with 7 bases that match TRBD2. The V gene's germline CDR1 is SGHTA and CDR2 FQGNSA. V dropped 1 base and J dropped 0; count of bases not matched to a gene: 7. There are 17 residues in the CDR3. The CDR3 here is CASSLGTLARSTDTQYF. The CDR3 DNA reads TGTGCCAGCAGCTTAGGTACACTAGCGCGAAGCACAGATACGCAGTATTTT. Looking up the rest from reference TRBV7-2 and TRBJ2-3 gives the full variable domain: GAGVSQSPSNKVTEKGKDVELRCDPISGHTALYWYRQSLGQGLEFLIYFQGNSAPDKSGLPSDRFSAERTGGSVSTLTIQRTQQEDSAVYLCASSLGTLARSTDTQYFGPGTRLTVL.